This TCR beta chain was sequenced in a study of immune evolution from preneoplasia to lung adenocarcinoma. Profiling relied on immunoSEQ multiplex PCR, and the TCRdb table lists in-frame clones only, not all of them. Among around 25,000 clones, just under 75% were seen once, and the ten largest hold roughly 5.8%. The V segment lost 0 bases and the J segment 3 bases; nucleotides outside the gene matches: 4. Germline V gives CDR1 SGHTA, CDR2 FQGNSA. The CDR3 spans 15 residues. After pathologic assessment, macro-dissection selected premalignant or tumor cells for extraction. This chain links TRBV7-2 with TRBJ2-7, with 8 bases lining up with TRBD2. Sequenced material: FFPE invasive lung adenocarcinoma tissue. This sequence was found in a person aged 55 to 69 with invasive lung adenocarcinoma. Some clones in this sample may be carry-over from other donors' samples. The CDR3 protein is CASSLAGGGIYEQYF. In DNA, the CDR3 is TGTGCCAGCAGCTTAGCGGGCGGGGGGATCTACGAGCAGTACTTC.